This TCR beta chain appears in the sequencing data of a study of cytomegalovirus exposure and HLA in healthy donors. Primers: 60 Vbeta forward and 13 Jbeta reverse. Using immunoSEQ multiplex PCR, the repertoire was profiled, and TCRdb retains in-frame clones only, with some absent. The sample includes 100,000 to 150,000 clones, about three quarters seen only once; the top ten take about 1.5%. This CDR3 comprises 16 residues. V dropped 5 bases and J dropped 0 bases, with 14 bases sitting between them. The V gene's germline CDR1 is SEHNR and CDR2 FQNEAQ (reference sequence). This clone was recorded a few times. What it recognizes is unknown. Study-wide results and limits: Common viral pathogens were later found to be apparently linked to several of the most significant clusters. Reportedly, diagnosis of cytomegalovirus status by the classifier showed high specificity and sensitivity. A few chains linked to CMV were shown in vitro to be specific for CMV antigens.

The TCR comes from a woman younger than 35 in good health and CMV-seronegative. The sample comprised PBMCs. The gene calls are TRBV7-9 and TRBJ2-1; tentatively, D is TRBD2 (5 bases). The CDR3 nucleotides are TGTGCCAGCAGCGCCGAAGGACTCATCTCCTACAATGAGCAGTTCTTC. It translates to CASSAEGLISYNEQFF.